This T cell receptor (beta chain) was sequenced for a study of blood T cell repertoires in COVID-19. Study at large: In each case, the material was cDNA or gDNA derived from T cells, B-cell-depleted T cells, or PBMCs.

Living in 24 US areas, the participants were between roughly 18 and 95 years of age. Before being deemed recovered, Cohort 3 donors had two negative PCRs, clearance, or symptom resolution. This clone appeared once. Germline V lookup: CDR1 SNHLY, CDR2 FYNNEI. The CDR3 spans 16 residues. With 5 bases clipped from V and 6 bases from J, the junction kept 13 bases outside the gene matches. Original analysis: Scientists estimated how many nucleated cells there were by amplifying reference gene primers. This table comes from immunoSEQ multiplex PCR, and its TCRdb copy is limited to in-frame clones, with some not included. Clonal size and the V and J genes are those of that table, whereas D and trimming came from the DNA. The profile covers roughly 320,000 clones, with 65% to 90% appearing a single time and about 4% taken by the ten largest.

The chain recombines TRBV2 with TRBJ2-5; 9 bases line up with TRBD1. The sequenced sample consisted of PBMCs or T cells enriched from blood (not recorded which). This receptor was obtained from a man aged 25 to 40 who had recovered from COVID-19. The DNA of the CDR3 is TGTGCCAGCAGTTCACAGGGGGCCGTGGGAAGGAAGACCCAGTACTTC. Translating gives CASSSQGAVGRKTQYF.